These 20 T cell receptor beta chains share one sample of origin, sequenced in a study of siplizumab effects on memory and regulatory T cells. No antigen is known for these receptors. Kept together in coculture, the mixed lymphocyte reaction cells spent more than five days at 37°C. Generated by immunoSEQ multiplex PCR, the TCRdb table keeps only in-frame clones and is missing some. This sample has approximately 5,000 clones; 45% to 55% occur once, and the top ten carry more than 80%. The specimen was CFSE-low (dividing) CD8+ T cells sorted from an allogeneic mixed lymphocyte reaction. These receptors all stem from a human donor in good health; the cells came from an allogeneic mixed lymphocyte reaction. Some clones in this sample may be carry-over from other donors' samples.

This rearrangement joins TRBV19 to TRBJ2-5; a weak D match, TRBD1 (5 bases). The CDR3 runs 17 residues. CDR1 LNHDA and CDR2 SQIVND come from the germline V gene (reference sequence). V was pared by 3 bases and J by 10 bases, with 27 bases between. CDR3 sequence: CASSMIFSGAAPIDQYF. CDR3 bases: TGTGCCAGTAGTATGATATTTAGTGGGGCAGCCCCAATTGACCAGTACTTC. Supplemented by reference TRBV19 and TRBJ2-5, the full variable domain reads DGGITQSPKYLFRKEGQNVTLSCEQNLNHDAMYWYRQDPGQGLRLIYYSQIVNDFQKGDIAEGYSVSREKKESFPLTVTSAQKNPTAFYLCASSMIFSGAAPIDQYFGPGTRLLVL.

This chain uses TRBV9 with TRBJ2-5; D possibly matches TRBD1 or TRBD2 (7 bases each). This CDR3 spans 18 amino acids. Trimming stripped 2 bases from V and 5 bases from J, with 25 bases between. Germline CDR1 is SGDLS and CDR2 is YYNGEE. CDR3 loop: CASSVGVLTGRVTETQYF. In DNA form, the CDR3 reads TGTGCCAGCAGCGTGGGGGTTCTGACAGGGAGGGTTACGGAGACCCAGTACTTC.

This clone was counted only a few times. This chain uses TRBV7-6 with TRBJ2-7; D is tentatively TRBD1 or TRBD2 (5 bases each). The length of the CDR3 is 13 residues. V was trimmed by 5 bases and J by 2 bases, leaving 10 bases between them. Germline loops: CDR1 SGHVS, CDR2 FNYEAQ. The DNA for the CDR3 is TGTGCCAGCAGCACTAGGGGCGCCTACGAGCAGTACTTC. It translates to CASSTRGAYEQYF.

This clone was picked up a small number of times. The rearrangement links TRBV27 to TRBJ2-1; no definite D call. Germline V gives CDR1 MNHEY, CDR2 SMNVEV (reference sequence). CDR3 length equals 16 residues. Deletions cut 2 bases from V and 0 bases from J, with 11 bases between. The CDR3 sequence is CASSLTRPSSYNEQFF. Written as DNA, the CDR3 is TGTGCCAGCAGTTTAACCCGCCCGAGCTCCTACAATGAGCAGTTCTTC.

CDR3 in DNA: TGTGCCAGTTATAAGACAGGGGACCTTACTAACTATGGCTACACCTTC. Protein sequence: CASYKTGDLTNYGYTF. The J gene is TRBJ1-2, the V gene TRBV2; TRBD1 aligns across 8 bases. Germline CDR1 SNHLY, CDR2 FYNNEI. The junction had 12 bases not matched to a gene; V was cut back by 9 bases and J by 0 bases. This CDR3 region has 16 residues.

The V call is TRBV6-6, the J call TRBJ1-2, with 11 bases lining up with TRBD1. Germline CDR1 MNHNY, CDR2 SVGAGI (reference sequence). The CDR3 is 14 amino acids. The J segment lost 4 bases and the V segment lost 5 bases, leaving 3 bases of the junction unmatched. This chain's CDR3 is CASSPGTGGYGYTF. The CDR3 DNA is TGTGCCAGCAGTCCGGGGACAGGGGGCTATGGCTACACCTTC.

The gene calls are TRBV6-5 and TRBJ2-3; no clear D. The V and J ends lost 5 bases and 4 bases respectively, with 10 bases between them. CDR1 and CDR2 from the germline V gene are MNHEY and SVGAGI. This CDR3 region has 13 residues. The CDR3, as DNA: TGTGCCAGCAGTACGGCCATGGCAGATACGCAGTATTTT. It specifies CASSTAMADTQYF.

The V and J genes are TRBV9 and TRBJ2-7, with 11 positions matching TRBD2. The germline V gene encodes CDR1 SGDLS and CDR2 YYNGEE. V shed 7 bases, J shed 1 base, and the junction held 4 bases outside the gene matches. This CDR3 is 14 amino acids long. In nucleotides, the CDR3 is TGTGCCAGCGGACCTAGCGGGAGGTCCTACGAGCAGTACTTC. It codes for CASGPSGRSYEQYF.

The chain employs TRBV7-6 and TRBJ2-3; D unresolved. V was trimmed by 5 bases and J by 6 bases, leaving 12 bases between them. The V gene's germline CDR1 is SGHVS and CDR2 FNYEAQ. This CDR3 is built from 13 residues. CDR3 protein: CASSQALWDTQYF. The CDR3 nucleotides read TGTGCCAGCAGCCAGGCCCTTTGGGATACGCAGTATTTT.

This clone was picked up a small number of times. The chain uses TRBV7-9 and TRBJ2-7; the D is unclear. CDR3 length: 12 residues. The ends were cut back, 1 base at V and 3 bases at J, with 4 bases in the middle. Germline CDR1 and CDR2: SEHNR and FQNEAQ (reference sequence). The CDR3 DNA reads TGTGCCAGCAGCTTAGTGTTCTACGAGCAGTACTTC. Translated, it gives CASSLVFYEQYF.

This clone was counted once. This chain joins TRBV10-1 and TRBJ2-3, with TRBD1 matching 7 bases. Germline CDR1 and CDR2: WNHNN and SYGVQD (reference sequence). The CDR3 has 14 residues. CDR3 DNA: TGCGCTTCGCCTGGGGACAGACCCACAGATACGCAGTATTTT. Encoded protein: CASPGDRPTDTQYF.

The chain has TRBV5-6 and TRBJ1-1; D unclear. Germline V lookup: CDR1 SGHDT, CDR2 YYEEEE. The CDR3 is 14 residues long. V lost 2 bases to trimming and J lost 1 base, with 9 bases between them. The CDR3 reads CASSFGQPNTEAFF. As DNA, the CDR3 is TGTGCCAGCAGCTTCGGGCAGCCGAACACTGAAGCTTTCTTT.

The rearrangement links TRBV29-1 to TRBJ2-1; TRBD2 matches 8 bases. The CDR3 is 19 residues long. From germline, CDR1 is SQVTM and CDR2 ANQGSEA. Trimming took 0 bases from V and 8 from J; bases not matched to a gene: 21. CDR3 nucleotide sequence: TGCAGCGTTGAAGATGAATTCCCTGATGCGAGCGGGAGCCTGGATGAGCAGTTCTTC. It yields the protein CSVEDEFPDASGSLDEQFF.

This rearrangement joins TRBV7-8 to TRBJ2-2; D is unclear. From germline, CDR1 is SGHVS and CDR2 FQNEAQ. The CDR3 runs to 11 residues. The V end lost 5 bases, the J end lost 4 bases, and 2 bases lay between the germline ends. The CDR3 loop is CASSPTGELFF. In DNA, the CDR3 is TGTGCCAGCAGCCCCACCGGGGAGCTGTTTTTT.

This clone is a singleton in its sample. This chain links TRBV29-1 with TRBJ1-1; 7 bases map to TRBD1. The length of the CDR3 is 11 residues. With 7 bases clipped from V and 5 bases from J, the junction kept 4 bases outside the gene matches. The V gene's germline CDR1 is SQVTM and CDR2 ANQGSEA. CDR3 sequence reads: CSAVRGTEAFF. The CDR3 bases are TGCAGCGCCGTCAGGGGGACTGAAGCTTTCTTT.

The V gene is TRBV28, the J gene TRBJ2-1, with TRBD2 matching over 7 bases. With V trimmed by 7 bases and J by 5 bases, 11 bases remained unmatched. The CDR3 has 15 amino acids. In germline, CDR1 is MDHEN, CDR2 SYDVKM. The CDR3 spells CASKPLREFDNEQFF. In DNA, the CDR3 is TGTGCCAGCAAGCCGTTGCGGGAGTTCGACAATGAGCAGTTCTTC.

This clone has only one observation. The rearrangement links TRBV11-2 to TRBJ2-5; 7 bases agree with TRBD1. From germline, CDR1 is SGHAT and CDR2 FQNNGV. The CDR3 consists of 12 residues. J was trimmed by 11 bases and V by 5 bases; bases with no gene match: 8. This CDR3 is CASSLGTAEQYF. CDR3 DNA sequence: TGTGCCAGCAGCCTCGGGACAGCGGAGCAGTACTTC.

This clone appeared a few times. The chain uses TRBV18 and TRBJ2-7, with TRBD2 as a possible D gene (5 bases). V was cut by 2 bases and J by 0 bases, with 14 bases left in between. Germline V gene sequence: CDR1 KGHSH, CDR2 LQKENI. The CDR3 contains 16 residues. The CDR3 region has the DNA TGTGCCAGCTCACCAGGGTTCGGGGAATCCTCCTACGAGCAGTACTTC. This sequence encodes CASSPGFGESSYEQYF.

This sequence joins TRBV30 and TRBJ2-7; 8 bases map to TRBD2. The CDR3 totals 11 residues. V trimming: 5 bases; J trimming: 9 bases; junction bases outside the gene matches: 6. Germline V gives CDR1 GTSNPN, CDR2 SVGIG (reference sequence). The CDR3 region has the DNA TGTGCCTGGTTTAGGGCGGGAGGGCAGTACTTC. Residues: CAWFRAGGQYF.

This chain connects TRBV27 to TRBJ2-7; no definite D call. Germline CDR1 MNHEY, CDR2 SMNVEV (reference sequence). The V end was cut by 3 bases, the J end by 4 bases, with 13 bases between. The length of the CDR3 is 14 residues. The CDR3 spells CASSFQESGYEQYF. The CDR3 DNA is TGTGCCAGCAGTTTCCAGGAGAGTGGTTACGAGCAGTACTTC.